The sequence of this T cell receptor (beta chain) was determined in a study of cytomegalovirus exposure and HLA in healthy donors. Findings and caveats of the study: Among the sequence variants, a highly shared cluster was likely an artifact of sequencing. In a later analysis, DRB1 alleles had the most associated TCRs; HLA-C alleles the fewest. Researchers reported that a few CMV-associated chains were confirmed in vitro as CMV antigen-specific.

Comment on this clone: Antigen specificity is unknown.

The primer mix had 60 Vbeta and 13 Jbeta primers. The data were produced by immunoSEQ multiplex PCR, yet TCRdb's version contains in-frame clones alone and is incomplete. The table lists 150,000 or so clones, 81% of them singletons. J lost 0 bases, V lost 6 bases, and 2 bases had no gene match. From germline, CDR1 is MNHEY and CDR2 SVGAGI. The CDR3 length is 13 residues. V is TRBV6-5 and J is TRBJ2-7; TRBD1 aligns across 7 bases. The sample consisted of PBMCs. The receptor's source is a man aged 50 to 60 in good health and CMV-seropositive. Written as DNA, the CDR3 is TGTGCCAGCAGCCGACAGGGCTCCTACGAGCAGTACTTC. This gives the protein CASSRQGSYEQYF.